This TCR beta chain stems from a study of blood T cell repertoires in COVID-19. Study-level background: Researchers got acute and convalescent COVID-19 samples from the United States, Italy and Spain.

Original analysis: Estimates of nucleated cell counts were drawn from the amplification of reference gene primers. The data were produced by immunoSEQ multiplex PCR, yet TCRdb's version contains in-frame clones alone and is incomplete. V and J calls and clone size are copied from that table; D and trimming were computed from the DNA. Of roughly 460,000 clones in the sample, about 90% are singletons; the top ten hold 0.8% to 0.9%. Enrollment of patients from Seattle took place during active infection, with longitudinal follow-up. Sequenced material: peripheral blood. The sequence was obtained from a young man with COVID-19, enrolled during active disease.

The CDR3 nucleotides are TGTGCCAGCAGCTCCTGGGGACAGGGGGGGGAGACCCAGTACTTC. Encoded protein: CASSSWGQGGETQYF. The chain is built from TRBV7-9 and TRBJ2-5, with 11 bases that match TRBD1. This CDR3 contains 15 residues. With 4 bases clipped from V and 5 bases from J, the junction kept 6 bases outside the gene matches. Germline CDR1 SEHNR, CDR2 FQNEAQ (reference sequence).